The 22 T cell receptor beta chains given below trace back to one sample, sequenced in a study of Ad26.COV2.S vaccination and SARS-CoV-2 variants. Treatment in this sample: about 20 received Ad26.COV2.S at low or high dose, single or two shots; roughly five received placebo; per-sample allocation not given. The study sampled participants on day 63 after the first vaccine or placebo injection. Here immunoSEQ multiplex PCR was the method, and the copy in TCRdb shows in-frame clones only, minus some. The sample shows hundreds of thousands of clones, about 90% of them seen only once. The specimen was peripheral blood, collected in a trial of Ad26.COV2.S vaccine versus placebo. These receptors were collected from a person aged 18 to 65 who received the Ad26.COV2.S COVID-19 vaccine or a placebo.

The chain combines TRBV5-5 with TRBJ2-7, with TRBD1 as a possible D gene (5 bases). Per the germline V gene, CDR1 is SGHKS and CDR2 is YYEKEE (reference sequence). The CDR3 totals 15 residues. Trimming took 1 base from V and 2 from J, leaving 13 bases between them. The CDR3 DNA is TGTGCCAGCAGCTTGAGTAGGAGACAGACCTACGAGCAGTACTTC. This encodes CASSLSRRQTYEQYF.

This clone was found many times. This chain uses TRBV25-1 with TRBJ2-2, with TRBD1 matching 10 bases. J was trimmed by 3 bases and V by 2 bases; bases with no gene match: 0. CDR1 is MGHDK, CDR2 SYGVNS, per germline. This CDR3 spans 15 amino acids. The CDR3 protein is CASSEGTGDTGELFF. The CDR3 coding sequence is TGTGCCAGCAGTGAAGGGACAGGGGACACCGGGGAGCTGTTTTTT.

Only a few counts were recorded for this clone. Other DNA sequences in the sample encode the same CDR3. The gene calls are TRBV7-9 and TRBJ2-3, with D perhaps matching TRBD1 (5 bases). V gave up 2 bases and J gave up 3 bases, with 6 bases separating them. Germline V gene sequence: CDR1 SEHNR, CDR2 FQNEAQ (reference sequence). CDR3 length: 13 amino acids. CDR3 in amino acids: CASSLQGTDTQYF. The CDR3 nucleotides are TGTGCCAGCAGCTTACAGGGAACAGATACGCAGTATTTT.

V gene TRBV7-8 combines with J gene TRBJ1-5, with D unclear. This CDR3 contains 13 residues. V lost 8 bases and J lost 7, with 15 bases in between. Germline values: CDR1 SGHVS, CDR2 FQNEAQ. CDR3 region: CASGRMDGQPQHF. The CDR3 DNA is TGTGCCAGCGGCCGGATGGACGGGCAGCCCCAGCATTTT.

The V call is TRBV6-4, the J call TRBJ1-5; no clear D. Germline lookup yields CDR1 MRHNA and CDR2 SNTAGT. This CDR3 is built from 14 residues. V was pared by 0 bases and J by 1 base, with 4 bases between. CDR3 nucleotide sequence: TGTGCCAGCAGTGACTCCGACAGCAATCAGCCCCAGCATTTT. Amino acids: CASSDSDSNQPQHF.

The rearrangement links TRBV24-1 to TRBJ2-1; 9 bases agree with TRBD1. Germline trimming cut 5 bases from V and 6 bases from J; bases unmatched to any gene: 10. Germline CDR1 KGHDR, CDR2 SFDVKD. The CDR3 runs to 16 residues. CDR3 protein: CATSGAEDRGANEQFF. DNA for the CDR3: TGTGCCACCAGTGGGGCTGAGGACAGGGGAGCCAATGAGCAGTTCTTC.

This chain joins TRBV11-2 and TRBJ2-1, with a weak D call TRBD1 (7 bases). This CDR3 comprises 15 residues. V was shortened by 5 bases and J by 6 bases, with 17 bases between the two germline ends. Germline V lookup: CDR1 SGHAT, CDR2 FQNNGV. CDR3 region: CASSPSYRGLNEQFF. The CDR3 DNA reads as TGTGCCAGCAGCCCATCCTACAGGGGACTCAATGAGCAGTTCTTC.

This clone was observed a few times. The chain is built from TRBV7-9 and TRBJ2-1; D is undetermined. The CDR3 totals 15 residues. Germline V lookup: CDR1 SEHNR, CDR2 FQNEAQ (reference sequence). V dropped 5 bases and J dropped 7 bases, with 18 bases sitting between them. The CDR3 is CASSPPFRVGNEQFF. CDR3 DNA: TGTGCCAGCAGCCCCCCCTTTCGAGTGGGTAATGAGCAGTTCTTC.

The CDR3 protein is CASGQGQGFQPQHF. CDR3 nucleotides: TGTGCTAGTGGCCAGGGACAGGGATTTCAGCCCCAGCATTTT. This chain uses TRBV12-5 with TRBJ1-5; 9 nucleotides match TRBD1. V trimming: 6 bases; J trimming: 6 bases; junction bases outside the gene matches: 6. The CDR3 contains 14 residues. CDR1 is LGHNT and CDR2 is FRNRAP in the germline V gene.

This rearrangement joins TRBV5-1 to TRBJ2-3; 8 bases are shared with TRBD1. Germline trimming cut 4 bases from V and 7 bases from J; bases unmatched to any gene: 8. The length of the CDR3 is 14 residues. From germline, CDR1 is SGHRS and CDR2 YFSETQ. The CDR3 DNA follows: TGCGCCAGCAGCCTGGGACAGGTGAGGAATACGCAGTATTTT. This encodes CASSLGQVRNTQYF.

The chain joins TRBV5-1 to TRBJ1-4; D uncertain. Trimming removed 1 base from V and 4 bases from J, with 11 bases in between. The CDR3 totals 15 residues. CDR1 and CDR2 from the germline V gene are SGHRS and YFSETQ. The chain's CDR3 is CASSLLGSSNEKLFF. Here the CDR3 DNA reads TGCGCCAGCAGCTTGTTGGGTAGTAGTAATGAAAAACTGTTTTTT. The complete variable domain, with remaining parts taken from reference TRBV5-1 and TRBJ1-4, reads KAGVTQTPRYLIKTRGQQVTLSCSPISGHRSVSWYQQTPGQGLQFLFEYFSETQRNKGNFPGRFSGRQFSNSRSEMNVSTLELGDSALYLCASSLLGSSNEKLFFGSGTQLSVL.

This clone was observed a single time. This rearrangement joins TRBV7-8 to TRBJ2-5; no firm D call. This CDR3 is built from 13 residues. V was shortened by 3 bases and J by 1 base, with 6 bases between the two germline ends. CDR1 is SGHVS and CDR2 is FQNEAQ in the germline V gene. Written as DNA, the CDR3 is TGTGCCAGCAGCTTCGACTCCCAAGAGACCCAGTACTTC. Amino acid sequence: CASSFDSQETQYF. Drawing the rest from reference TRBV7-8 and TRBJ2-5, the complete variable domain is GAGVSQSPRYKVAKRGQDVALRCDPISGHVSLFWYQQALGQGPEFLTYFQNEAQLDKSGLPSDRFFAERPEGSVSTLKIQRTQQEDSAVYLCASSFDSQETQYFGPGTRLLVL.

The chain uses TRBV19 and TRBJ2-5; D gene uncertain. Germline V gene lookup returns CDR1 LNHDA and CDR2 SQIVND (reference sequence). V lost 6 bases to trimming and J lost 4 bases, with 12 bases between them. This CDR3 contains 13 residues. In nucleotides, the CDR3 is TGTGCCAGTAGCCCCAGCGACTCAGAGACCCAGTACTTC. Translation gives CASSPSDSETQYF.

The chain combines TRBV30 with TRBJ2-7; unclear D gene. Per germline, CDR1 GTSNPN and CDR2 SVGIG (reference sequence). V was shortened by 1 base and J by 4 bases, with 14 bases between the two germline ends. The CDR3 spans 14 residues. Here the CDR3 DNA reads TGTGCCTGGAGTGAAGACCTCACAGCTTACGAGCAGTACTTC. Protein product: CAWSEDLTAYEQYF.

The chain carries TRBV5-6 and TRBJ2-1; 7 nucleotides align to TRBD2. Per germline, CDR1 SGHDT and CDR2 YYEEEE. Losses at the gene ends were 2 bases for V and 5 bases for J; bases not matched to a gene: 10. The CDR3 runs 16 residues. The CDR3 region is CASSLLETSPDNEQFF. The CDR3 region has the DNA TGTGCCAGCAGCTTACTCGAGACTAGCCCAGACAATGAGCAGTTCTTC. Combining the CDR3 with reference TRBV5-6 and TRBJ2-1 gives the whole variable domain DAGVTQSPTHLIKTRGQQVTLRCSPKSGHDTVSWYQQALGQGPQFIFQYYEEEERQRGNFPDRFSGHQFPNYSSELNVNALLLGDSALYLCASSLLETSPDNEQFFGPGTRLTVL.

The rearrangement links TRBV7-2 to TRBJ2-5; 7 bases align to TRBD1. Trimming took 4 bases from V and 5 from J; bases not matched to a gene: 13. The CDR3 runs to 16 residues. Germline CDR1 SGHTA, CDR2 FQGNSA. CDR3 nucleotides: TGTGCCAGCAGCTCCGTGGGCCAGGGGGTGTGGGAGACCCAGTACTTC. Translated, it gives CASSSVGQGVWETQYF.

The chain is built from TRBV6-5 and TRBJ2-5, with a weak D call TRBD1 (6 bases). CDR1 is MNHEY and CDR2 is SVGAGI in the germline V gene. This CDR3 spans 14 amino acids. Trimming removed 5 bases from V and 3 bases from J, with 13 bases in between. CDR3 sequence: CASSIDRREETQYF. The CDR3 DNA reads TGTGCCAGCAGTATTGACAGGAGAGAAGAGACCCAGTACTTC.

The chain joins TRBV3-1 (or the pseudogene TRBV3-2) to TRBJ2-7; 9 bases line up with TRBD1. This CDR3 is 15 amino acids long. Looked up from germline, CDR1 is LGHDT and CDR2 is YNNKEL (reference sequence). V was pared by 2 bases and J by 3 bases, with 5 bases of the junction left unmatched. CDR3 protein: CASSQPGTGNYEQYF. In nucleotides, the CDR3 is TGTGCCAGCAGCCAACCCGGGACAGGGAACTACGAGCAGTACTTC.

This rearrangement joins TRBV13 to TRBJ1-4, with D perhaps matching TRBD1 (6 bases). Looked up from germline, CDR1 is PRHDT and CDR2 is FYEKMQ (reference sequence). V lost 6 bases to trimming and J lost 8 bases, with 10 bases between them. This CDR3 is 12 amino acids long. In DNA, the CDR3 is TGTGCCAGCAGTCTAGGGGGGGAAAAACTGTTTTTT. It encodes CASSLGGEKLFF.

V is TRBV5-5 and J is TRBJ1-3; D is unclear. The ends were cut back, 4 bases at V and 0 bases at J, with 14 bases in the middle. The length of the CDR3 is 16 residues. The germline V gene encodes CDR1 SGHKS and CDR2 YYEKEE (reference sequence). CDR3 bases: TGTGCCAGCAGCCCCCCCCGACCGGACTCTGGAAACACCATATATTTT. It is translated as CASSPPRPDSGNTIYF.

The V and J genes are TRBV2 and TRBJ2-7, with a possible D match to TRBD2 (6 bases). The germline gives CDR1 SNHLY, CDR2 FYNNEI. With 4 bases removed from V and 3 bases from J, the gap between germline ends came to 10 bases. The CDR3 has 13 residues. As DNA, the CDR3 is TGTGCCAGCAGTGGGGGCGGGGACTACGAGCAGTACTTC. Its translation is CASSGGGDYEQYF.

The gene calls are TRBV6-4 and TRBJ2-7; 10 positions match TRBD2. CDR1 and CDR2 (germline): MRHNA, SNTAGT. The junction had 2 bases not matched to a gene; V was cut back by 3 bases and J by 6 bases. The CDR3 spans 13 residues. The CDR3 nucleotides are TGTGCCAGCAGTGAAGTAGCGGGAGGCGAGCAGTACTTC. Its protein product is CASSEVAGGEQYF.